Following are 17 T cell receptor beta chains from one sample sequenced in a study of CD8+CD57+ T cells in acquired aplastic anemia. Template material for TCR beta VDJ and CDR3 profiling consisted of genomic DNA. TCRdb used MiXCR to reprocess the reads, holding one entry per CDR3 protein. The sample has approximately 98,000 distinct CDR3 sequences, around 49% seen once. Material for sequencing was sorted CD4+, CD8+, or CD8+CD57+ T cells (not recorded which) from PBMCs. The receptors were gathered from a human donor in good health, serving as a control.

The V gene is TRBV4-1, the J gene TRBJ1-1, with D unclear. There are 15 residues in the CDR3. CDR1 and CDR2 (germline): MGHRA, YSYEKL. The germline V and J ends were trimmed by 0 bases and 4 bases, with 12 bases remaining between them. The CDR3 loop reads CASSQDPGVATEAFF. In DNA, the CDR3 is TGCGCCAGCAGCCAAGATCCGGGAGTAGCCACTGAAGCTTTCTTT.

The J gene is TRBJ2-3, the V gene TRBV6-1, with 16 nucleotides matching TRBD2. The V gene end was trimmed by 6 bases and the J gene end by 4 bases; junction bases not matched to a gene: 7. Looked up from germline, CDR1 is MNHNS and CDR2 is SASEGT. This CDR3 comprises 17 residues. The CDR3 region has the DNA TGTGCCAGCAGCCCTCCGGGACTAGCGGGGGGGCCAGATACGCAGTATTTT. Its protein product is CASSPPGLAGGPDTQYF.

This clonotype was seen only a few times. V gene TRBV10-1 combines with J gene TRBJ2-7; D not resolved. CDR1 is WNHNN and CDR2 is SYGVQD in the germline V gene (reference sequence). Trimming pared 8 bases from V and 6 bases from J, leaving 11 bases between. The CDR3 totals 11 residues. The CDR3 sequence: CASSVGSEQYF. Here the CDR3 DNA reads TGCGCCAGCTCGGTAGGTAGCGAGCAGTACTTC.

V and J are TRBV10-3 and TRBJ1-5, with D perhaps TRBD1 (5 bases). This CDR3 comprises 13 residues. The V end was cut by 11 bases, the J end by 2 bases, with 13 bases between. Germline assignment: CDR1 ENHRY and CDR2 SYGVKD. CDR3 DNA: TGTGCCTCGCGGGGAGGGGGCAATCAGCCCCAGCATTTT. Residues: CASRGGGNQPQHF.

The V gene is TRBV2, the J gene TRBJ2-1, with 13 bases identical to TRBD2. In germline, CDR1 is SNHLY, CDR2 FYNNEI. Germline trimming cut 6 bases from V and 7 bases from J; bases unmatched to any gene: 3. The CDR3 spans 14 residues. The chain's CDR3 is CASRGLAGINEQFF. The CDR3 coding sequence is TGTGCCAGCAGGGGACTAGCGGGGATTAATGAGCAGTTCTTC.

V usage is TRBV2 and J usage is TRBJ2-7; 14 nucleotides agree with TRBD2. The ends lost 5 bases at V and 5 bases at J; junction bases unmatched: 8. Germline loops: CDR1 SNHLY, CDR2 FYNNEI. The CDR3 is 16 residues long. The CDR3 coding sequence is TGTGCCAGCAGTCCGACTAGCGGGGGGGCAAGCAACGAGCAGTACTTC. Protein product: CASSPTSGGASNEQYF.

Details on this clonotype: Likely a read error: the CDR3 ends without its conserved phenylalanine or tryptophan. The chain carries TRBV2 and TRBJ2-5, with D perhaps matching TRBD1 (5 bases). Trimming cost V 4 bases and J 5 bases, with 11 bases left between them. From germline, CDR1 is SNHLY and CDR2 FYNNEI. CDR3 length equals 13 residues. The CDR3 DNA is TGTGCCAGCAGTGTTCAGGGTCGGGAGACCCAGTACCTC. Translation: CASSVQGRETQYL.

The CDR3 sequence is CASRTSSYNEQFF. As DNA, the CDR3 is TGTGCCAGCCGAACGAGCTCCTACAATGAGCAGTTCTTC. This chain connects TRBV2 to TRBJ2-1, with D unclear. Trimming removed 8 bases from V and 0 bases from J, with 8 bases in between. CDR3 length: 13 amino acids. CDR1 SNHLY and CDR2 FYNNEI come from the germline V gene.

This clonotype has just a few counts. V gene TRBV7-2 combines with J gene TRBJ2-7; maybe TRBD2 (6 bases). Germline V lookup: CDR1 SGHTA, CDR2 FQGNSA. The CDR3 consists of 14 residues. Trimming shortened V by 5 bases and J by 0 bases, and 11 bases separated the two germline ends. The DNA of the CDR3 is TGTGCCAGCAGCGGGGACTTCAGCTCCTACGAGCAGTACTTC. Its translation is CASSGDFSSYEQYF. The full variable domain, completed using reference TRBV7-2 and TRBJ2-7, is GAGVSQSPSNKVTEKGKDVELRCDPISGHTALYWYRQSLGQGLEFLIYFQGNSAPDKSGLPSDRFSAERTGGSVSTLTIQRTQQEDSAVYLCASSGDFSSYEQYFGPGTRLTVT.

This clonotype was picked up a small number of times. The rearrangement uses TRBV7-9 and TRBJ1-1; no clear D. With 1 base removed from V and 4 bases from J, the gap between germline ends came to 4 bases. Germline CDR1 is SEHNR and CDR2 is FQNEAQ (reference sequence). The CDR3 length is 12 residues. The CDR3 DNA sequence: TGTGCCAGCAGCTTAGGAGTCACTGAAGCTTTCTTT. Residues: CASSLGVTEAFF.

As to this clonotype: A much larger clone differs from this one at a single base, so this may be a read error. This chain uses TRBV5-1 with TRBJ1-1; 7 positions agree with TRBD1. The germline gives CDR1 SGHRS, CDR2 YFSETQ. The CDR3 is 16 residues long. The CDR3 DNA reads as TGCGCCAGCAGCCATGATGCACAGGGGCTCGACACTGAAGCTCTCTTT. Its protein is CASSHDAQGLDTEALF.

This clonotype was observed a handful of times. The chain employs TRBV6-1 and TRBJ2-1; 8 nucleotides agree with TRBD1. V dropped 6 bases and J dropped 8; count of bases not matched to a gene: 12. From germline, CDR1 is MNHNS and CDR2 SASEGT. This CDR3 comprises 15 residues. The CDR3 region is CASSQVLATGDEQFF. Written as DNA, the CDR3 is TGTGCCAGCAGCCAAGTGCTCGCGACAGGGGATGAGCAGTTCTTC.

V and J are TRBV10-3 and TRBJ1-2; D remains ambiguous. Germline V gives CDR1 ENHRY, CDR2 SYGVKD. V was trimmed by 2 bases and J by 3 bases, leaving 7 bases between them. There are 13 residues in the CDR3. CDR3 residues: CAISEGVDYGYTF. In DNA, the CDR3 is TGTGCCATCAGTGAGGGGGTCGACTATGGCTACACCTTC.

At least ten counts were recorded for this clonotype. The chain links TRBV12-3 or TRBV12-4 to TRBJ2-7, with no clear D. V lost 6 bases to trimming and J lost 2 bases, with 17 bases between them. The CDR3 is 15 amino acids. The CDR3 loop reads CASRTSLGRAYEQYF. The CDR3 bases are TGTGCCAGCAGAACCTCGCTCGGCAGAGCCTACGAGCAGTACTTC.

This chain joins TRBV15 and TRBJ2-7; D is perhaps TRBD1 or TRBD2 (6 bases each). From germline, CDR1 is LNHNV and CDR2 YYDKDF (reference sequence). The CDR3 has 15 residues. With 0 bases removed from V and 7 bases from J, the gap between germline ends came to 16 bases. The CDR3 DNA is TGTGCCACCAGCAGAGATCGCTCACTAGGGGGGGAGCAGTACTTC. This codes for CATSRDRSLGGEQYF.

This clonotype was recorded at least ten times. The DNA of the CDR3 is TGCGCCAGCAGCTTGGATGACGGAAACACTGAAGCTTTCTTT. As protein: CASSLDDGNTEAFF. This chain joins TRBV5-1 and TRBJ1-1, with D unclear. From germline, CDR1 is SGHRS and CDR2 YFSETQ. The length of the CDR3 is 14 residues. The V and J ends lost 0 bases and 2 bases respectively, with 8 bases between them.

V and J are TRBV25-1 and TRBJ2-2, with D possibly TRBD1 on 5 matching bases. V lost 1 base to trimming and J lost 2 bases, with 11 bases between them. This CDR3 has 16 amino acids. CDR1 and CDR2 from the germline V gene are MGHDK and SYGVNS. The DNA of the CDR3 is TGTGCCAGCAGTGAATTCGGACATCCAAACACCGGGGAGCTGTTTTTT. Translation gives CASSEFGHPNTGELFF.